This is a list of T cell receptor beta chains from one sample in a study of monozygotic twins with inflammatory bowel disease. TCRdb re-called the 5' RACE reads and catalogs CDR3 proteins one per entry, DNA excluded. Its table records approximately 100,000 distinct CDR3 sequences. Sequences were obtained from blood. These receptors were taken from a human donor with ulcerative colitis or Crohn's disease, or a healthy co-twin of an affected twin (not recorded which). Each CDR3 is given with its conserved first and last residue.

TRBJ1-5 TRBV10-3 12 CAISGPNQPQHF
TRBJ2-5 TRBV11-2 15 CASSNKTGARETQYF
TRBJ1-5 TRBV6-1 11 CASSEADSQHF
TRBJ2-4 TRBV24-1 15 CATSPTSGGRDIQYF
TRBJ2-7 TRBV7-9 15 CASSFAGGRGYEQYF
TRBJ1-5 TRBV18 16 CASSLSNTSPNQPQHF
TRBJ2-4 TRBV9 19 CASSVGASGGALGKNIQYF
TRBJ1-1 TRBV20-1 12 CSARTTNTEAFF
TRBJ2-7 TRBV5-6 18 CASNSQMMTGLSSYEQYF
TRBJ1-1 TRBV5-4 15 CASSPWTGDRTEAFF
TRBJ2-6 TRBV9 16 CASSYSGGSGANVLTF
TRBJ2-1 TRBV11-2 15 CASSLYAGDYNEQFF
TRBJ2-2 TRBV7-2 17 CASSPGTTSGARGELFF
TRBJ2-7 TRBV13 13 CASSPGTGNEQYF
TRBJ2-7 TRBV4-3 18 CASSQGLVWGLAGVEQYF
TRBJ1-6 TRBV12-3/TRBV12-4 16 CASSLAGGLYNSPLHF
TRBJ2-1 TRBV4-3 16 CASSQDRRQSYNEQFF
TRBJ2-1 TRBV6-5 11 CASSYSNEQFF
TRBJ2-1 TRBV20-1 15 CSANRVMSSYNEQFF
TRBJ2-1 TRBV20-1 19 CSAPSGLAGDYRSYNEQFF
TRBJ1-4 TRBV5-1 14 CASSRGQGNEKLFF
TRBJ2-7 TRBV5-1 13 CASKNSGEYEQYF
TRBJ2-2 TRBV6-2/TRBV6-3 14 CASSPTGGPGELFF
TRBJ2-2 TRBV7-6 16 CASSPQAGRNTGELFF
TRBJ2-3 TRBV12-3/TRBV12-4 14 CASSKPTSTDTQYF
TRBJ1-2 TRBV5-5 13 CASSSPGAGGYTF
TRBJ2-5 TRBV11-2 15 CASSLATATGETQYF
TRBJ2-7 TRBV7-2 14 CASSLAGANHEQYF
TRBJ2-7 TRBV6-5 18 CASSYSYLWPEGISEQYF
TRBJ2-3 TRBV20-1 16 CSARLRLAGSTDTQYF
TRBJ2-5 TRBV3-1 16 CASSHGPAGAGETQYF
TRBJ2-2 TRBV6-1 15 CASNPRTANTGELFF
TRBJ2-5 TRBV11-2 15 CASSLVLDHRGTQYF
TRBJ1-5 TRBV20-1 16 CSARLYPGQGAQPQHF
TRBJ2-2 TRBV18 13 CASSPLAPGELFF
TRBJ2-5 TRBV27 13 CASSLREQETQYF
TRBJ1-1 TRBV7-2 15 CASSWASERNTEAFF
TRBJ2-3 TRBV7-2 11 CASSPADTQYF
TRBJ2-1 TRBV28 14 CASTSGGAFHEQFF
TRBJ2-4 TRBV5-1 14 CASSWETSGDIQYF
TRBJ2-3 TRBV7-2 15 CASSLSLAGTDTQYF
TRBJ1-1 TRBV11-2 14 CASSLAGQGTEAFF
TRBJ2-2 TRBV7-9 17 CASSPQLAGSNTGELFF
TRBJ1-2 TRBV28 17 CASSPSLGDRRHYGYTF
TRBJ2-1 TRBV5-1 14 CASSLALTSNEQFF
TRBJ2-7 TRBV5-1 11 CASSGSYEQYF
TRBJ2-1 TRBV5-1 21 CASSLPHPSLNRGNSYNEQFF
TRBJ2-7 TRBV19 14 CASSYLAGVFEQYF